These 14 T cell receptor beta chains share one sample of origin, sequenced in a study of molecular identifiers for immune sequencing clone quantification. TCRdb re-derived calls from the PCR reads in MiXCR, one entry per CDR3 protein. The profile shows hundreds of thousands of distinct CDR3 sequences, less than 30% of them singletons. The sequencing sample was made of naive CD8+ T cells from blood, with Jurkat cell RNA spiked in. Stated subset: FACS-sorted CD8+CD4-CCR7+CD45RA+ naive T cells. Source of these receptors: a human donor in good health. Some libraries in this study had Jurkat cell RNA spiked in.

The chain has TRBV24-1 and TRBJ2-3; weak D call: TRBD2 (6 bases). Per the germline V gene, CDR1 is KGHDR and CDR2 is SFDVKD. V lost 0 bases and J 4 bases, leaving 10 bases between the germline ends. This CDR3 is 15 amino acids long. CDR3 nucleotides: TGTGCCACCAGTGATTTGATCGGGGGTGCAGATACGCAGTATTTT. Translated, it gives CATSDLIGGADTQYF.

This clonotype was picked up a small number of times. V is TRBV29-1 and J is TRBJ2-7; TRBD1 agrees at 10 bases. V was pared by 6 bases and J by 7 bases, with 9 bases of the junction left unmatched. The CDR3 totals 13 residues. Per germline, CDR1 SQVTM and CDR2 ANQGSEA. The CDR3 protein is CSVGGTGAGEQYF. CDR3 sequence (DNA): TGCAGCGTGGGGGGGACAGGGGCGGGGGAGCAGTACTTC.

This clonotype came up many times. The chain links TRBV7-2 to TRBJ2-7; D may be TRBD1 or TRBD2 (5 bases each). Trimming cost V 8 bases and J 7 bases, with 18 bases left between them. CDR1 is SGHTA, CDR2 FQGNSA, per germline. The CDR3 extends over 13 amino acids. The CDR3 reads CASRRGDVQEQYF. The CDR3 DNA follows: TGTGCCAGCCGAAGGGGAGACGTGCAAGAGCAGTACTTC.

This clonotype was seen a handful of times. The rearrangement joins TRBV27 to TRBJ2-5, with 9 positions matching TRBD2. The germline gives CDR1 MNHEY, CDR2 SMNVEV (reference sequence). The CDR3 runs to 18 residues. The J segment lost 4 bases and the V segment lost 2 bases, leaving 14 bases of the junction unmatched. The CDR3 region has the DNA TGTGCCAGCAGTTTACTAGGCCCTAGCGGGAATTCTGGAGAGACCCAGTACTTC. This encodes CASSLLGPSGNSGETQYF.

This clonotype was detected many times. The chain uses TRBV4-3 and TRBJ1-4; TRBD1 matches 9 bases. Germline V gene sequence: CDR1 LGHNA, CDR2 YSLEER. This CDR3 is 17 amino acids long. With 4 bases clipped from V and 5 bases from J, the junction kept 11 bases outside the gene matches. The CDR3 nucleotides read TGCGCCAGCAGCCCCGACCTAACAGGGGGCTTGAATGAAAAACTGTTTTTT. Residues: CASSPDLTGGLNEKLFF.

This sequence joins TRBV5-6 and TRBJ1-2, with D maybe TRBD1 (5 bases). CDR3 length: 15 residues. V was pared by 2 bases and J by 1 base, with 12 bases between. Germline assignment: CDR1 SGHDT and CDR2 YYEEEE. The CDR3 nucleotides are TGTGCCAGCAGCTTACGACAGTACAATAACTATGGCTACACCTTC. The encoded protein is CASSLRQYNNYGYTF.

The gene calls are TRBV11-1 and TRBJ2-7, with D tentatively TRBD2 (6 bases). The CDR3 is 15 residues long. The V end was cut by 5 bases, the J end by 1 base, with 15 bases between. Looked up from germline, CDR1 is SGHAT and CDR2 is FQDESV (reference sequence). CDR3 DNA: TGTGCCAGCAGCCTCGTCTCTAGCGCATCCTACGAGCAGTACTTC. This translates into CASSLVSSASYEQYF.

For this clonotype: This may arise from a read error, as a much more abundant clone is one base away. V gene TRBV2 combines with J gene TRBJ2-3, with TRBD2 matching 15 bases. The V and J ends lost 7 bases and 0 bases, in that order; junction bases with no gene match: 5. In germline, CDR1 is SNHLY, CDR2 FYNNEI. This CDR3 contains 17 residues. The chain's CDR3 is CASTGTSGGRSTDTQYF. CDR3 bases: TGTGCCAGCACCGGGACTAGCGGGGGGCGGAGCACAGATACGCAGTATTTT.

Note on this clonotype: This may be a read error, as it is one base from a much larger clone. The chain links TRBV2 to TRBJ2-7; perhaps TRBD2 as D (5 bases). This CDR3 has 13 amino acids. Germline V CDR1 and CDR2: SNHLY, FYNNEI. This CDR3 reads CASSVRETYGQYF. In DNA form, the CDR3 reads TGTGCCAGCAGTGTCCGGGAAACCTACGGGCAGTACTTC.

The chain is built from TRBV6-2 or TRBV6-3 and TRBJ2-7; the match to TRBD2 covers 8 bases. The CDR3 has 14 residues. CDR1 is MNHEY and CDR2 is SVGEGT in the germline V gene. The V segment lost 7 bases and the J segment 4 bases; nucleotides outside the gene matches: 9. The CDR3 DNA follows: TGTGCCAGCACCCAACCGCCGGGGGGGTACGAGCAGTACTTC. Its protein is CASTQPPGGYEQYF.

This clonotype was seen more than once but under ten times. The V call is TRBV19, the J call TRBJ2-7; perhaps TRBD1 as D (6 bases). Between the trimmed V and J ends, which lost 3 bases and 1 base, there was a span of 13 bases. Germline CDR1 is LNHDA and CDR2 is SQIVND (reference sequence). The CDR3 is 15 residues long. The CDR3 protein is CASSIQDSRSYEQYF. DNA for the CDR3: TGTGCCAGTAGTATTCAGGACAGCCGATCCTACGAGCAGTACTTC.

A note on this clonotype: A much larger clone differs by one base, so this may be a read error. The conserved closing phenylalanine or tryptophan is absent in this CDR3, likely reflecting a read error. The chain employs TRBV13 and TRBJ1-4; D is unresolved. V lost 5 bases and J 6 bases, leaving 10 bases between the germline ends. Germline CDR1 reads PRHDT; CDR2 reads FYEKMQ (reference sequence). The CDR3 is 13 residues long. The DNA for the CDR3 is TGTGCCAGCAGCACCGGCGGTGATGAAAAACTGTTTCTT. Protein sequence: CASSTGGDEKLFL.

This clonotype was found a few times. In DNA, the CDR3 is TGCGCCAGCAGCCCCTCTAGCGGGGGGGCCCTGGACCAAGAGACCCAGTACTTC. This encodes CASSPSSGGALDQETQYF. This chain links TRBV4-3 with TRBJ2-5; TRBD2 matches 12 bases. The germline V gene encodes CDR1 LGHNA and CDR2 YSLEER. CDR3 length: 18 residues. J lost 0 bases, V lost 4 bases, and 9 bases had no gene match.

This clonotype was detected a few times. CDR3 loop: CASSLLSSTGREKLFF. For the CDR3, the DNA is TGTGCCAGCAGCTTACTGTCGTCTACAGGGAGGGAAAAACTGTTTTTT. V and J are TRBV13 and TRBJ1-4, with D possibly being TRBD1 (6 bases). Trimming shortened V by 2 bases and J by 8 bases, and 18 bases separated the two germline ends. Germline values: CDR1 PRHDT, CDR2 FYEKMQ (reference sequence). CDR3 length: 16 amino acids. Supplemented by reference TRBV13 and TRBJ1-4, the full variable domain reads AAGVIQSPRHLIKEKRETATLKCYPIPRHDTVYWYQQGPGQDPQFLISFYEKMQSDKGSIPDRFSAQQFSDYHSELNMSSLELGDSALYFCASSLLSSTGREKLFFGSGTQLSVL.